This entry describes one TCR beta chain. This sample is drawn from a study of T-cell memory formation after mild COVID-19. Study in general: Clustering of TCRs was largely donor specific.

In germline, CDR1 is LGHDT, CDR2 YNNKEL (reference sequence). The CDR3 is 13 residues long. V trimming: 4 bases; J trimming: 3 bases; junction bases outside the gene matches: 1. TCRdb itself ran the 5' RACE reads through MiXCR, one entry per CDR3 protein. The profile shows some 48,000 distinct CDR3 sequences, roughly an eighth of them singletons. This rearrangement joins TRBV3-1 to TRBJ2-3; TRBD2 matches 7 bases. Input material: PBMCs or a T cell subset sorted from them (not recorded which). The source of this sequence is a man aged 18 to 29 who had mild COVID-19 (a few samples of this study predate the infection). Cell type and time point are not known. This CDR3 reads CASSRLATDTQYF. The CDR3 coding sequence is TGTGCCAGCAGCCGACTAGCAACAGATACGCAGTATTTT.